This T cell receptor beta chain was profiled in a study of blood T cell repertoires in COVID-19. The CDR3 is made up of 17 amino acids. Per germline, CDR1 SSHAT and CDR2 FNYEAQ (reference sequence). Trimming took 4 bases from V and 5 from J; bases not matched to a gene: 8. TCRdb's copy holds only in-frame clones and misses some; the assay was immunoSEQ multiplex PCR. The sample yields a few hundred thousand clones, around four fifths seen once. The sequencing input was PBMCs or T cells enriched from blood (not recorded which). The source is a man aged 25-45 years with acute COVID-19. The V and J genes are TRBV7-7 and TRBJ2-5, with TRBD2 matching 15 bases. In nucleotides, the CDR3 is TGTGCCAGCAGCTCCAGGACTAGCGGGGGGGCCTGGGAGACCCAGTACTTC. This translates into CASSSRTSGGAWETQYF.